This entry is about one T cell receptor (beta chain). The data were taken from a study of STAT5B mutations in CD4+ large granular lymphocyte leukemia. In the study overall: Among healthy donors, a particular HLA allele went with more CDR3 'QG' motifs.

The table came from immunoSEQ multiplex PCR; TCRdb's copy has only in-frame clones and leaves some out. Here the sample spans around 20,000 clones, 82% being singletons. Germline CDR1 SGHNT, CDR2 YYREEE (reference sequence). Germline trimming cut 0 bases from V and 11 bases from J; bases unmatched to any gene: 10. This CDR3 comprises 14 residues. The chain has TRBV5-4 and TRBJ2-5; 7 bases line up with TRBD2. Material for sequencing was CD4+ T cells from blood buffy coats. This receptor was taken from a human donor in good health. CDR3: CASSLGAPSGEQYF. DNA for the CDR3: TGTGCCAGCAGCTTGGGAGCTCCTAGCGGTGAGCAGTACTTC. The variable domain in full, completed from reference TRBV5-4 and TRBJ2-5, reads ETGVTQSPTHLIKTRGQQVTLRCSSQSGHNTVSWYQQALGQGPQFIFQYYREEENGRGNFPPRFSGLQFPNYSSELNVNALELDDSALYLCASSLGAPSGEQYFGPGTRLLVL.